By its share, the clone carrying this T cell receptor (beta chain) is medium-sized. Its antigen is currently unknown. Deletions cut 0 bases from V and 10 bases from J, with 8 bases between. Looked up from germline, CDR1 is SGHRS and CDR2 is YFSETQ. This CDR3 is built from 12 residues. This sample was included in a study of T cell clones after liver transplantation. Study at large: Pre-transplant mixed lymphocyte reactions yielded third-party-reactive TCRbeta sequences as comparators for graft-donor-reactive sequences. Samples came pre-transplant, pre-randomization before withdrawal, and post-randomization after withdrawal ended. HCV positivity affected three of eight recipients; the rest lacked autoimmune or viral indications. Findings and caveats of the study: These preliminary findings come from unstandardized post-transplant sampling times.

Repertoires were generated with immunoSEQ multiplex PCR, while TCRdb's copy carries only in-frame clones and drops some. The sample carries more than 20,000 clones, 78% recorded once. The sequencing used CD8+ T cells from blood, collected 54 months after liver transplant. The chain recombines TRBV5-1 with TRBJ2-1; D gene unclear. The source of this sequence is a human patient who received a liver transplant. These T cells may partly come from the graft donor. The CDR3 reads CASSLDAYEQFF. CDR3 in DNA: TGCGCCAGCAGCTTGGATGCGTACGAGCAGTTCTTC.